This T cell receptor beta chain was captured by sequencing in a study of CD8+ T cells in alopecia areata. For the study at large: Treated individuals took tofacitinib by mouth, 5 to 10 mg twice daily. Study-level findings and limits: In lesional scalp, particularly from alopecia totalis/universalis, clonality was higher than in normal scalp. Tofacitinib significantly brought down scalp clonality and expanded CD8+ clones among top 100.

cDNA reverse transcribed from extracted RNA served as the sequencing template. Profiled with immunoSEQ multiplex PCR; TCRdb holds only in-frame clones, not every one. The sample records about 190,000 clones, roughly three fifths being singletons. Notes on this clone: Its antigen is unidentified.

Sample treatment: oral pan-JAK inhibitor, 5-10 mg twice daily. CDR3 length: 11 amino acids. The V gene lost 6 bases and the J gene lost 5 bases, with 10 bases spanning the gap. Germline CDR1 and CDR2: DFQATT and SNEGSKA (reference sequence). The sample consisted of CD4+ T cells sorted from blood, taken at week 4, from a patient treated with tofacitinib. The clonotype comes from a human donor with alopecia areata. The chain combines TRBV20-1 with TRBJ1-1; the D is unclear. CDR3 bases: TGCAGTGCCGCCGGGAGGACTGAAGCTTTCTTT. This codes for CSAAGRTEAFF.